This TCR beta chain originates from a study of blood T cell repertoires in COVID-19. In the study overall: Sites in the United States, Italy and Spain provided acute and convalescent COVID-19 samples. From T cells, B-cell-depleted T cells, or PBMCs came the material, which was cDNA or gDNA.

The length of the CDR3 is 13 residues. With 6 bases removed from V and 5 bases from J, the gap between germline ends came to 13 bases. Germline CDR1 and CDR2: SEHNR and FQNEAQ (reference sequence). Source study methods: Reference gene primer amplification gave estimated nucleated cell counts. Sequencing was performed with immunoSEQ multiplex PCR; in TCRdb, only in-frame clones are kept and a portion is missing. Clone size and the V and J calls come from that table; the DNA yielded D and trimming. The sample comprises fewer than 200,000 clones, approximately 82% of which are singletons, and roughly 18% rests with the top ten.

Sequences were obtained from PBMCs or T cells enriched from blood (not recorded which). This receptor was taken from a man aged 60-69 years who had recovered from COVID-19. This rearrangement joins TRBV7-9 to TRBJ1-1, with no clear D. The CDR3 spells CASRPPGGTEAFF. The CDR3 DNA is TGTGCCAGCAGACCCCCGGGCGGGACTGAAGCTTTCTTT.